This T cell receptor beta chain emerged from a study of graft-versus-host responses after intestinal transplantation. Study in general: Recipients underwent multivisceral, liver-intestinal, or isolated intestinal transplants. All recipients got anti-thymocyte globulin induction, then tacrolimus and steroids for approximately 3 years. Findings of the study overall: Among circulating GvH clones, peak levels were associated with early post-transplant declines in HvG clones.

The CDR3 loop spans 13 amino acids. Germline V gene data show CDR1 as SGHNT and CDR2 as YENEEA. Trimming stripped 1 base from V and 7 bases from J, with 10 bases between. Only a few counts were recorded for this clone. Repertoires were generated with immunoSEQ multiplex PCR, while TCRdb's copy carries only in-frame clones and drops some. The data show about 4,600 clones, about a quarter seen once. This receptor was obtained from a human patient who received an intestinal transplant. This specimen was alloreactive CD4+ T cells from a mixed lymphocyte reaction culture, taken before intestinal transplant. This sample's subset: CFSE-low proliferating T cells sorted from approximately 6-day pre-transplant mixed lymphocyte reaction (GvH or HvG direction). The V call is TRBV11-3, the J call TRBJ2-5, with D uncertain. The CDR3 DNA reads TGTGCCAGCAGCTTAGGGACCTATGCGACCCAGTACTTC. Translated: CASSLGTYATQYF.